This TCR beta chain was recorded in a study of CD8 T cells in ankylosing spondylitis. Overall study findings and caveats: Typical of ankylosing spondylitis blood, it appeared, was a TCR beta motif of eight highly homologous variants.

A word on this clonotype: What it binds is not known.

TCRdb analysed the 5' RACE reads with MiXCR anew, one entry per CDR3 protein. Among about 250,000 distinct CDR3 sequences, 24% were seen once, and the ten largest hold less than 0.75%. The CDR3 sequence is 15 residues long. Trimming removed 6 bases from V and 0 bases from J; junction bases left unmatched: 4. CDR1 is MNHNS, CDR2 SASEGT, per germline. This rearrangement joins TRBV6-1 to TRBJ1-5; TRBD1 agrees at 8 bases. Sequencing was performed on blood, either unsorted or a sorted T cell fraction (not recorded which). The sequence came from a male donor with ankylosing spondylitis or in good health (not recorded which). In DNA form, the CDR3 reads TGTGCCAGCAGGAAGGGACAGGTTAGCAATCAGCCCCAGCATTTT. Protein product: CASRKGQVSNQPQHF.